Sequencing of this T cell receptor beta chain was carried out in a study of blood T cell repertoires in COVID-19. Study information: Samples of COVID-19 (acute and convalescent) were obtained from the United States, Italy and Spain. The cDNA or gDNA used as material had been derived from T cells, B-cell-depleted T cells, or PBMCs.

Measured with immunoSEQ multiplex PCR; TCRdb has only the in-frame clones, and not every one. The sample includes about 50,000 clones, under 95% of them seen just once. This receptor was obtained from a human donor in a cohort sampled during active COVID-19. Material for sequencing was peripheral blood.

The CDR3 sequence: CASSGLTGRYEKLFF. CDR3 in DNA: TGTGCCAGCAGTGGGTTGACAGGGAGGTATGAAAAACTGTTTTTT. The chain couples TRBV2 to TRBJ1-4, with 7 positions matching TRBD1. The CDR3 length is 15 residues. Trimming cost V 4 bases and J 6 bases; bases outside gene matches: 8. The germline V gene encodes CDR1 SNHLY and CDR2 FYNNEI.